This T cell receptor beta chain was sequenced for a study of blood T cell repertoires in COVID-19. On the study more broadly: Whether acute or convalescent, the COVID-19 samples came from the United States, Italy and Spain. PBMCs, B-cell-depleted T cells, or T cells were the source of the cDNA or gDNA that made up the material.

Original data processing: Counts of nucleated cells, estimated from reference gene primer amplification, were obtained. The data were produced by immunoSEQ multiplex PCR, yet TCRdb's version contains in-frame clones alone and is incomplete. The DNA was the basis for D and trimming; V, J and clone size are from that table. The sample contains about 120,000 clones, approximately 80% of which appear only once. This CDR3 has 14 residues. The germline V gene has CDR1 KGHDR and CDR2 SFDVKD. V was shortened by 8 bases and J by 0 bases, with 10 bases between the two germline ends. The clonotype was recovered from a man between 60 and 75 years old with acute or convalescent COVID-19. Sequencing was done on a sample of peripheral blood. The V gene is TRBV24-1, the J gene TRBJ2-1; D call uncertain. The CDR3 sequence is CATMAPNSYNEQFF. The DNA of the CDR3 is TGTGCCACCATGGCCCCGAACTCCTACAATGAGCAGTTCTTC.